This T cell receptor beta chain was identified in a study of Ad26.COV2.S vaccination and SARS-CoV-2 variants. Study observations and caveats: Recipients given vaccine exceeded placebo recipients in spike-specific TCR breadth. Possibly, TCR breadth and depth analyses underestimated total T cell responses.

This clone has only a few counts. Its antigen is still unknown. Sequencing was performed with immunoSEQ multiplex PCR; in TCRdb, only in-frame clones are kept and a portion is missing. The table lists 300,000 to 350,000 clones, roughly 90% of them singletons. Treatment meaning: roughly 20 received Ad26.COV2.S at low or high dose, single or two shots; 5 received placebo; per-sample allocation not given. Sampling happened 63 days after the first vaccine or placebo injection. Vaccination employed an Ad26 vector expressing the Wuhan-strain SARS-CoV-2 spike. The source of this sequence is a person between 18 and 65 years old who received the Ad26.COV2.S COVID-19 vaccine or a placebo. Sample: peripheral blood, taken in a trial of Ad26.COV2.S vaccine versus placebo.

DNA for the CDR3: TGCGCCAGCAGCCAAGACGAGGGAGGTTACAATGAGCAGTTCTTC. Translated, it gives CASSQDEGGYNEQFF. The V and J genes are TRBV4-1 and TRBJ2-1; D is possibly TRBD2 (6 bases). This CDR3 has 15 amino acids. V lost 0 bases to trimming and J lost 4 bases, with 10 bases between them. The germline V gene has CDR1 MGHRA and CDR2 YSYEKL.